A single T cell receptor beta chain is shown here with its context. Assay: immunoSEQ multiplex PCR; the TCRdb copy retains only in-frame clones and omits some. The table lists more than 60,000 clones, about 95% of them singletons, with under 0.3% in the top ten. The data were taken from a study of technical replicates of blood from several donors. This CDR3 region has 15 residues. The V gene's germline CDR1 is MNHEY and CDR2 SMNVEV (reference sequence). Trimming took off 3 bases at V and 0 bases at J, with 11 bases between the two ends. Sequenced: T cells isolated from PBMCs. The receptor was derived from a human donor in good health. The gene calls are TRBV27 and TRBJ1-1; D is perhaps TRBD1 (5 bases). CDR3 protein: CASSFSQGMNTEAFF. The DNA for the CDR3 is TGTGCCAGCAGTTTTTCTCAGGGAATGAACACTGAAGCTTTCTTT.